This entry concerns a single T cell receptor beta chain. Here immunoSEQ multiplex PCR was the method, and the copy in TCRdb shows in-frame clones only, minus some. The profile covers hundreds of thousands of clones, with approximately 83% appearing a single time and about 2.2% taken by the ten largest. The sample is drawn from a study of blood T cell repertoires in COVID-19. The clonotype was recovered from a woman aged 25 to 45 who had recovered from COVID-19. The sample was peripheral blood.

The chain's CDR3 is CASSRPGNVPYEQYF. The CDR3 DNA reads TGTGCCAGCTCACGTCCAGGGAATGTCCCCTACGAGCAGTACTTC. The chain carries TRBV18 and TRBJ2-7, with D maybe TRBD1 (5 bases). In germline, CDR1 is KGHSH, CDR2 LQKENI. V was trimmed by 4 bases and J by 2 bases, leaving 15 bases between them. The CDR3 is 15 amino acids.